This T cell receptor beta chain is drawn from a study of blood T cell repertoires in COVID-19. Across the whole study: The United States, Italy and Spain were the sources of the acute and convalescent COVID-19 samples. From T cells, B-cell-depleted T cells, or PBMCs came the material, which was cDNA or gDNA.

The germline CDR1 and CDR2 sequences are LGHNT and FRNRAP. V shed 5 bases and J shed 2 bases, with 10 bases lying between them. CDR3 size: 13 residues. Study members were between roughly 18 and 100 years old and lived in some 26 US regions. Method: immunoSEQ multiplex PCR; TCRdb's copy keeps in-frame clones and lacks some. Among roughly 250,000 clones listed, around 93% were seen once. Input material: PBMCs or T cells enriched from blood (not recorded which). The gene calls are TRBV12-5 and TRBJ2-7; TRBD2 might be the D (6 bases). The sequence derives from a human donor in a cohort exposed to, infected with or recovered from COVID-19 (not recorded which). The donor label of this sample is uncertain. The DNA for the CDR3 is TGTGCTAGTGGTGCCGGGACTCCCTACGAGCAGTACTTC. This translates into CASGAGTPYEQYF.